The source of this TCR beta chain is a study of cytomegalovirus exposure and HLA in healthy donors. About the study: Genetic ancestry analysis placed approximately 80% of the 398 donors that were genotyped in the Caucasian-associated cluster. Study outcomes and limitations: A missense variant in DCLRE1C was later tied to TCR beta V- and J-gene trimming. The later analysis indicated that the majority of CMV-associated TCR beta chains appeared HLA-restricted. In a later analysis, TCR association rates varied by HLA locus: DRB1 most, HLA-C fewest.

With 60 Vbeta and 13 Jbeta primers, the PCR was carried out. Libraries were prepared by immunoSEQ multiplex PCR; TCRdb keeps only in-frame clonotypes and omits some of them. Its listing shows some 110,000 clones. Remarks on this clone: The antigen is not known.

This TCR was recovered from a man aged 35 to 55 in good health and CMV-seropositive. Material: PBMCs.

The CDR3 protein is CASSSGTGGIEQFF. The CDR3 DNA follows: TGCGCCAGCAGCTCCGGGACAGGGGGTATTGAGCAGTTCTTC. This chain connects TRBV5-1 to TRBJ2-1, with 11 bases aligning to TRBD1. The germline gives CDR1 SGHRS, CDR2 YFSETQ. V shed 3 bases and J 9 bases; nucleotides not matched to a gene: 5. The CDR3 totals 14 residues.